Below, 11 T cell receptor beta chains from the same sample are listed, as sequenced in a study of T cells in women clearing cervical HPV infection (dated by TCRdb to 2016 to 2019). The library was generated by the immunoSEQ multiplex PCR assay. Drawn from immuneACCESS, this table holds only the in-frame rearrangements with V and J called that TCRdb kept. Clones are partly lost; checked studies trace under half to an unresolved V gene and leave the rest unexplained. The table of this sample itemizes under 45,000 clones. Of the sample, under 7% is held by the ten largest clones. The sequencing sample was made of blood buffy coat. The receptors stem from a woman between 18 and 75 years old with a cervical HPV16 infection that either progressed to CIN3+ or cleared (not recorded which).

On this clone itself: The read terminates 3 residues before the CDR3 end, so the remaining end is supplied by the germline J gene. The genes are TRBV7-2 and TRBJ2-1; TRBD2 matches 9 bases. The germline V gene encodes CDR1 SGHTA and CDR2 FQGNSA. CDR3 size: 15 residues. V lost 5 bases to trimming and J lost 8 bases; unmatched junction nucleotides: 10. CDR3: CASSPDSGSRDEQFF. Partial CDR3 DNA: TGTGCCAGCAGCCCCGATAGCGGGAGTAGGGATGAG.

About this clone: The read terminates 3 residues before the CDR3 end, so the remaining end is supplied by the germline J gene. The V call is TRBV20-1, the J call TRBJ2-3; 8 nucleotides agree with TRBD2. The CDR3 extends over 16 amino acids. Unmatched junction bases numbered 11, after V lost 5 bases and J lost 1 base. Germline values: CDR1 DFQATT, CDR2 SNEGSKA (reference sequence). The sequenced CDR3 bases are TGCAGTGCTCCTCACGGTCGGCGGGGGGGCACAGATACG. Protein product: CSAPHGRRGGTDT. In full, the CDR3 is CSAPHGRRGGTDTQYF.

Regarding this clone: Coverage ceases 3 residues before the CDR3 finishes, and the germline J gene fills in the end. V and J are TRBV19 and TRBJ1-4, with D hard to call. The CDR3 is 14 amino acids. Germline V lookup: CDR1 LNHDA, CDR2 SQIVND (reference sequence). The V gene lost 6 bases and the J gene lost 6 bases, with 14 bases spanning the gap. The CDR3 DNA, read in part, is TGTGCCAGTAGCCCCCGGGGAAGGGATGAAAAA. Residues: CASSPRGRDEK. The complete CDR3 reads CASSPRGRDEKLFF.

As for this clone: The CDR3 end falls 3 residues outside the read, so it is completed with the germline J gene. The rearrangement joins TRBV20-1 to TRBJ1-1, with a possible D match to TRBD1 (6 bases). Looked up from germline, CDR1 is DFQATT and CDR2 is SNEGSKA (reference sequence). V shed 3 bases and J shed 3 bases, with 11 bases lying between them. There are 13 residues in the CDR3. Incomplete CDR3 DNA: TGCAGTGCTAGGCCCCAGGGGCACACTGAA. It specifies CSARPQGHTE. The full CDR3 reads CSARPQGHTEAFF.

About this clone itself: The read terminates 3 residues before the CDR3 end, so the remaining end is supplied by the germline J gene. The chain carries TRBV19 and TRBJ2-3; D is perhaps TRBD1 (6 bases). Germline V gene sequence: CDR1 LNHDA, CDR2 SQIVND (reference sequence). The CDR3 contains 12 residues. CDR3 region: CASSTGDQPQYF. CDR3 DNA (partial): TGTGCCAGTAGTACAGGGGATCAGCCG.

A remark on this clone: Coverage ceases 3 residues before the CDR3 finishes, and the germline J gene fills in the end. This sequence joins TRBV5-1 and TRBJ2-1, with 11 bases lining up with TRBD2. In germline, CDR1 is SGHRS, CDR2 YFSETQ. V trimming: 5 bases; J trimming: 9 bases; junction bases outside the gene matches: 13. This CDR3 contains 16 residues. CDR3 bases read: TGCGCCAGCAGGGTAGGATCACTAGCGGGAGTCGGTGAG. It encodes CASRVGSLAGVGE. Given in full, the CDR3 is CASRVGSLAGVGEQFF.

Worth noting for this clone: Sequencing ends 3 residues short of the CDR3 end; the germline J gene provides the rest. The chain recombines TRBV23-1 with TRBJ1-4; 7 bases fit TRBD1. TRBV23-1 carries the ORF label, with uncertain function. The CDR3 length is 16 residues. The ends lost 0 bases at V and 8 bases at J; junction bases unmatched: 9. The CDR3: CASSQSAPDRTEKLFF. The covered CDR3 bases are TGCGCCAGCAGTCAATCAGCCCCGGACAGGACGGAAAAA.

About this clone: The read ends 3 residues before the CDR3 terminus; that terminus is restored from the germline J gene. The chain has TRBV30 and TRBJ1-2, with D unclear. This CDR3 has 15 amino acids. Germline assignment: CDR1 GTSNPN and CDR2 SVGIG (reference sequence). CDR3 amino acids: CACTSPSGRLDDYTF. The sequenced part of the CDR3 DNA is TGTGCCTGTACTAGTCCTAGCGGGAGACTGGACGAC.

A remark on this clone: The read gets to within 3 residues of the CDR3 end, and the germline J gene fills in the rest. This rearrangement joins TRBV19 to TRBJ1-5; 7 bases are a match to TRBD1. With V trimmed by 8 bases and J by 0 bases, 7 bases remained unmatched. This CDR3 region has 15 residues. Germline loops: CDR1 LNHDA, CDR2 SQIVND (reference sequence). CDR3 residues: CASQLYRGSNQPQHF. The sequenced part of the CDR3 DNA is TGTGCCAGTCAACTATACAGGGGTAGCAATCAGCCC.

The CDR3 sequence is CASSEAPRGSPLFF. CDR3 bases read: TGTGCCAGCAGTGAAGCTCCACGCGGCTCACCA. The rearrangement uses TRBV2 and TRBJ1-4; D is unresolved. Sequencing ends 3 residues short of the CDR3 end; the germline J gene provides the rest. Germline loops: CDR1 SNHLY, CDR2 FYNNEI. The CDR3 consists of 14 residues.

With respect to this clone: From the germline J gene comes the end of the CDR3, since the read stops 3 residues before it. The V call is TRBV6-1, the J call TRBJ1-5; TRBD1 matches at 12 bases. The CDR3 is 16 amino acids. Trimming took 4 bases from V and 6 from J; bases not matched to a gene: 7. Germline V gives CDR1 MNHNS, CDR2 SASEGT. The CDR3: CASSGTGTGGGQPQHF. The CDR3 bases that were read are TGTGCCAGCAGTGGAACCGGGACAGGGGGCGGTCAGCCC.